The T cell receptor (beta chain) described here comes from a study of yellow fever vaccine responses in identical twins. The junction had 4 bases not matched to a gene; V was cut back by 6 bases and J by 0 bases. This CDR3 has 13 amino acids. Germline CDR1 SQVTM, CDR2 ANQGSEA. TCRdb ran MiXCR on the RT-PCR reads and lists one entry per CDR3 protein. The sample records approximately 10,000 distinct CDR3 sequences, around four fifths being singletons. This chain joins TRBV29-1 and TRBJ1-2; 7 nucleotides agree with TRBD1. The TCR was taken from a woman under 30 who received the yellow fever vaccine. The input for sequencing was T cells from blood (PBMCs), unsorted or a sorted subset (not recorded which), taken before or after yellow fever vaccination (not recorded which). CDR3 DNA sequence: TGCAGCGTAGCCGGGACAGCTAACTATGGCTACACCTTC. It encodes CSVAGTANYGYTF.